This T cell receptor beta chain was retrieved from a study of PD-L1 blockade in urothelial cancer. Sample time point: pretreatment peripheral blood. Sequencing was performed with immunoSEQ multiplex PCR; in TCRdb, only in-frame clones are kept and a portion is missing. The sample carries approximately 86,000 clones, over 80% recorded once. V lost 4 bases, J lost 4 bases, and 6 bases stayed unmatched. Looked up from germline, CDR1 is MNHNS and CDR2 is SASEGT. There are 16 residues in the CDR3. The sequence was obtained from a man aged 40-55 years with urothelial cancer. The genes are TRBV6-1 and TRBJ2-1, with 11 bases lining up with TRBD2. Sequencing was performed on PBMCs, taken around atezolizumab (anti-PD-L1) treatment. The CDR3 DNA reads TGTGCCAGCAGTGGGGGAGTAGCGGGAGGGTACAATGAGCAGTTCTTC. Residues: CASSGGVAGGYNEQFF.